Below, 9 T cell receptor beta chains from the same sample are listed, as sequenced in a study of blood T cell repertoires in COVID-19. Clones were sequenced by immunoSEQ multiplex PCR, and TCRdb holds only the in-frame ones, with some missing. The sample records some 52,000 clones, approximately 80% being singletons. What was sequenced was peripheral blood. The receptor set was obtained from a man aged 50 to 60 with acute or convalescent COVID-19.

This clone was counted only a few times. V and J are TRBV24-1 and TRBJ1-6; D perhaps matches TRBD1 (6 bases). The CDR3 consists of 19 residues. Germline V lookup: CDR1 KGHDR, CDR2 SFDVKD. V was trimmed by 2 bases and J by 6 bases, leaving 22 bases between them. Written as DNA, the CDR3 is TGTGCCACCAGTGATTCCCCCTCCCGGGACAAAGGTTTTAATTCACCCCTCCACTTT. Its translation: CATSDSPSRDKGFNSPLHF.

This clone was detected once. The CDR3 loop is CASSKAEGPPPGRSYNEQFF. CDR3 nucleotides: TGTGCCAGCAGCAAAGCGGAGGGTCCCCCACCGGGTCGCTCCTACAATGAGCAGTTCTTC. V and J are TRBV21-1 and TRBJ2-1; the D call in the table, TRBD2, was not verified against the DNA. TRBV21-1 is marked as a pseudogene. The CDR3 runs to 20 residues.

This clone was recorded once. V gene TRBV4-1 combines with J gene TRBJ2-2, with D possibly matching TRBD1 (6 bases). Trimming stripped 0 bases from V and 7 bases from J, with 18 bases between. The CDR3 has 17 residues. CDR1 and CDR2 (germline): MGHRA, YSYEKL. The CDR3 coding sequence is TGCGCCAGCAGCCAAGATTGGGGGACAAGAAAGCGCGGGGAGCTGTTTTTT. Translated, it gives CASSQDWGTRKRGELFF.

This clone appeared a single time. The V call is TRBV5-5, the J call TRBJ2-7; 8 bases are shared with TRBD1. CDR3 length: 14 residues. Germline values: CDR1 SGHKS, CDR2 YYEKEE (reference sequence). V lost 5 bases, J lost 4 bases, and 8 bases stayed unmatched. CDR3 coding DNA: TGTGCCAGCAGTTCACCGACAGGGGCTTACGAGCAGTACTTC. It is translated as CASSSPTGAYEQYF.

The chain links TRBV9 to TRBJ2-1, with 7 bases aligning to TRBD2. The V and J ends lost 4 bases and 0 bases, in that order; junction bases with no gene match: 7. This CDR3 region has 16 residues. CDR1 and CDR2 from the germline V gene are SGDLS and YYNGEE. CDR3 protein: CASSLGLAGSYNEQFF. In DNA, the CDR3 is TGTGCCAGCAGCCTAGGGTTAGCGGGCTCCTACAATGAGCAGTTCTTC.

The chain couples TRBV28 to TRBJ2-7, with 8 bases aligning to TRBD2. The CDR3 is 16 residues long. Germline lookup yields CDR1 MDHEN and CDR2 SYDVKM. The V and J ends lost 1 base and 0 bases, in that order; junction bases with no gene match: 5. This chain's CDR3 is CASSLYAGGGSYEQYF. CDR3 DNA sequence: TGTGCCAGCAGTTTATATGCGGGAGGAGGCTCCTACGAGCAGTACTTC.

V and J are TRBV10-2 and TRBJ1-5; TRBD1 agrees at 8 bases. CDR3 length: 20 residues. V was clipped by 2 bases and J by 0 bases; unmatched bases: 15. CDR1 WSHSY and CDR2 SAAADI come from the germline V gene. CDR3 sequence: CASSEIPAGGLYYSNQPQHF. CDR3 nucleotides: TGCGCCAGCAGTGAGATCCCGGCAGGGGGCCTCTATTATAGCAATCAGCCCCAGCATTTT.

This chain joins TRBV27 and TRBJ2-1; a possible D gene is TRBD2 (6 bases). Between the trimmed V and J ends, which lost 2 bases and 9 bases, there was a span of 23 bases. CDR1 MNHEY and CDR2 SMNVEV come from the germline V gene (reference sequence). The CDR3 loop spans 17 amino acids. CDR3 loop: CASSLGLALGAGIEQFF. The CDR3, as DNA: TGTGCCAGCAGTTTAGGTCTAGCCCTAGGAGCGGGTATTGAGCAGTTCTTC.

The chain links TRBV12-5 to TRBJ2-3, with a possible D match to TRBD1 (5 bases). This CDR3 has 15 amino acids. Germline CDR1 reads LGHNT; CDR2 reads FRNRAP. The ends were cut back, 10 bases at V and 2 bases at J, with 19 bases in the middle. As DNA, the CDR3 is TGTGCTACCTCCAGGGAATCCGCATACACAGATACGCAGTATTTT. It translates to CATSRESAYTDTQYF.